The 21 T cell receptor beta chains below all came from one sample that was sequenced in a study of CD8+CD57+ T cells in acquired aplastic anemia. Patients included in sequencing had previously demonstrated CD8+CD57+ cell expansion by flow cytometry. CDR3 and TCR beta VDJ profiling relied on a genomic DNA template. MiXCR, run by TCRdb on the reads, gives a single entry per CDR3 protein. The sample yields 150,000 to 200,000 distinct CDR3 sequences, approximately 52% seen once. The source material was sorted CD4+, CD8+, or CD8+CD57+ T cells (not recorded which) from PBMCs. Receptors originate from a human donor with aplastic anemia.

The V gene is TRBV5-1, the J gene TRBJ2-7; D remains ambiguous. V shed 2 bases and J shed 3 bases, with 6 bases lying between them. Looked up from germline, CDR1 is SGHRS and CDR2 is YFSETQ. The CDR3 covers 12 residues. The CDR3 here is CASSLPSYEQYF. Written as DNA, the CDR3 is TGCGCCAGCAGCTTACCAAGCTACGAGCAGTACTTC.

This chain uses TRBV14 with TRBJ1-6, with D perhaps matching TRBD1 (6 bases). Trimming took off 0 bases at V and 7 bases at J, with 10 bases between the two ends. The CDR3 extends over 15 amino acids. Germline CDR1 is SGHDN and CDR2 is FVKESK. CDR3 sequence reads: CASSQETGFNSPLHF. CDR3 DNA sequence: TGTGCCAGCAGCCAAGAGACAGGATTCAATTCACCCCTCCACTTT.

The chain links TRBV7-3 to TRBJ2-7; D may be TRBD2 (5 bases). V lost 2 bases, J lost 0 bases, and 11 bases lay in between. The CDR3 spans 15 residues. CDR1 is SGHTA and CDR2 is FQGTGA in the germline V gene. The DNA of the CDR3 is TGTGCCAGCAGCTTAGGAGCGGCGAGCTCCTACGAGCAGTACTTC. This encodes CASSLGAASSYEQYF.

The table lists this clonotype with many counts. V gene TRBV6-5 combines with J gene TRBJ1-4; 8 nucleotides line up with TRBD1. The V gene end was trimmed by 4 bases and the J gene end by 7 bases; junction bases not matched to a gene: 2. This CDR3 is built from 13 residues. Germline CDR1 MNHEY, CDR2 SVGAGI. CDR3: CASSLGQVEKLFF. DNA for the CDR3: TGTGCCAGCAGTTTGGGACAGGTTGAAAAACTGTTTTTT.

In the case of this clonotype: Since a much larger clone is just one base distant, this may be a read error. The J gene is TRBJ1-1, the V gene TRBV10-3; D gene unclear. This CDR3 contains 14 residues. V lost 1 base, J lost 1 base, and 7 bases lay in between. Per the germline V gene, CDR1 is ENHRY and CDR2 is SYGVKD. The CDR3 loop reads CAISEWQQNTEAFF. The CDR3 coding sequence is TGTGCCATCAGTGAGTGGCAGCAGAACACTGAAGCTTTCTTT.

The chain uses TRBV7-6 and TRBJ2-1; perhaps D is TRBD1 or TRBD2 (5 bases each). In germline, CDR1 is SGHVS, CDR2 FNYEAQ. The CDR3 spans 15 residues. The V end lost 0 bases, the J end lost 4 bases, and 10 bases lay between the germline ends. This CDR3 reads CASSLASGGYNEQFF. In DNA form, the CDR3 reads TGTGCCAGCAGCTTAGCAAGTGGGGGTTACAATGAGCAGTTCTTC. Full variable domain (rest looked up from reference TRBV7-6 and TRBJ2-1): GAGVSQSPRYKVTKRGQDVALRCDPISGHVSLYWYRQALGQGPEFLTYFNYEAQQDKSGLPNDRFSAERPEGSISTLTIQRTEQRDSAMYRCASSLASGGYNEQFFGPGTRLTVL.

This rearrangement joins TRBV7-9 to TRBJ2-2; 7 nucleotides match TRBD1. V dropped 5 bases and J dropped 7; count of bases not matched to a gene: 7. This CDR3 is 14 amino acids long. Germline lookup yields CDR1 SEHNR and CDR2 FQNEAQ (reference sequence). CDR3 sequence reads: CASSVRQGHGELFF. The CDR3 DNA is TGTGCCAGCAGCGTGCGACAGGGCCACGGGGAGCTGTTTTTT.

The V gene is TRBV24-1, the J gene TRBJ2-3, with 8 bases lining up with TRBD2. This CDR3 comprises 15 residues. J gave up 1 base and V 2 bases, and 1 base lay outside the gene matches. Germline CDR1 reads KGHDR; CDR2 reads SFDVKD. Written as DNA, the CDR3 is TGTGCCACCAGTGATTCGACTAGCGGCACAGATACGCAGTATTTT. This codes for CATSDSTSGTDTQYF.

V is TRBV7-6 and J is TRBJ2-5, with TRBD2 as a possible D gene (5 bases). Germline CDR1 SGHVS, CDR2 FNYEAQ. V was cut by 2 bases and J by 3 bases, with 13 bases left in between. This CDR3 is built from 15 residues. This chain's CDR3 is CASSLFPGSEETQYF. CDR3 nucleotides: TGTGCCAGCAGCTTATTTCCGGGGAGTGAAGAGACCCAGTACTTC.

The chain combines TRBV29-1 with TRBJ2-3, with TRBD1 identical over 10 bases. The CDR3 totals 13 residues. The germline V gene has CDR1 SQVTM and CDR2 ANQGSEA. This chain's CDR3 is CRTGGQGTDTQYF. DNA of the CDR3: TGCAGGACAGGGGGCCAGGGCACAGATACGCAGTATTTT.

Of note for this clonotype: A read error may produce the germline difference seen at one junction end. The V and J genes are TRBV19 and TRBJ2-2; no reliable D call. Germline CDR1 is LNHDA and CDR2 is SQIVND (reference sequence). This CDR3 has 13 amino acids. The CDR3 DNA sequence: TGTGCCAGTAGTCTCGATCCCACCCGGGAGCTGTTTTTT. Amino acid sequence: CASSLDPTRELFF.

To note about this clonotype: A clone one base away is much larger, so this may be a read error. The CDR3 end shows no conserved phenylalanine or tryptophan, and so a read error is likely. The rearrangement links TRBV27 to TRBJ1-5; D unresolved. CDR1 and CDR2 from the germline V gene are MNHEY and SMNVEV (reference sequence). The CDR3 sequence is 13 residues long. The V end was cut by 6 bases, the J end by 0 bases, with 6 bases between. CDR3 DNA sequence: TGTGCCAGCAGGAAACATAGCAATCAGCCCCAGCATTTA. Encoded protein: CASRKHSNQPQHL.

This clonotype has at least ten counts. This chain uses TRBV7-3 with TRBJ1-1, with 7 bases fitting TRBD1. The CDR3 extends over 15 amino acids. Germline V gene sequence: CDR1 SGHTA, CDR2 FQGTGA. The V gene end was trimmed by 4 bases and the J gene end by 0 bases; junction bases not matched to a gene: 5. Written as DNA, the CDR3 is TGTGCCAGCAGCTCCACACAGGGGCTGAACACTGAAGCTTTCTTT. It specifies CASSSTQGLNTEAFF.

This clonotype was seen repeatedly, ten times or more. The chain is built from TRBV20-1 and TRBJ2-3; 10 bases match TRBD2. Trimming cost V 6 bases and J 7 bases; bases outside gene matches: 7. The CDR3 has 13 amino acids. Germline V lookup: CDR1 DFQATT, CDR2 SNEGSKA (reference sequence). The CDR3 sequence is CSAARTSGNTQYF. The CDR3 region has the DNA TGCAGTGCCGCAAGGACTAGCGGAAATACGCAGTATTTT.

About this clonotype: Because the CDR3 is missing its conserved closing phenylalanine or tryptophan, this is likely a read error. The chain recombines TRBV25-1 with TRBJ2-7; D tentatively reads TRBD1 or TRBD2 (6 bases each). V dropped 4 bases and J dropped 2 bases, with 24 bases sitting between them. CDR3 size: 18 residues. Germline loops: CDR1 MGHDK, CDR2 SYGVNS. The CDR3 loop reads CASSAGAPGRREPYEQYL. CDR3 nucleotide sequence: TGTGCCAGCAGTGCAGGGGCCCCGGGGCGGAGGGAGCCCTACGAGCAGTACCTC.

DNA of the CDR3: TGTGCCACCAGTGATGGGACTTTCAATGAGCAGTTCTTC. Translating gives CATSDGTFNEQFF. J is TRBJ2-1 and V is TRBV24-1, with D tentatively TRBD2 (6 bases). Germline assignment: CDR1 KGHDR and CDR2 SFDVKD. The V and J ends lost 3 bases and 6 bases respectively, with 8 bases between them. The CDR3 has 13 residues.

This clonotype has only one observation. V usage is TRBV10-3 and J usage is TRBJ1-1; no reliable D call. This CDR3 region has 13 residues. V gave up 7 bases and J gave up 4 bases, with 13 bases separating them. CDR1 is ENHRY and CDR2 is SYGVKD in the germline V gene. The CDR3 sequence: CAINKDSGTEAFF. In DNA, the CDR3 is TGTGCCATCAATAAGGATTCGGGCACTGAAGCTTTCTTT.

In its sample, this clonotype was seen many times. V is TRBV19 and J is TRBJ2-4; TRBD1 might be the D (6 bases). CDR1 is LNHDA, CDR2 SQIVND, per germline (reference sequence). The CDR3 runs to 12 residues. Between the trimmed V and J ends, which lost 5 bases and 6 bases, there was a span of 8 bases. The CDR3 protein is CASSQQGNIQYF. In DNA, the CDR3 is TGTGCCAGTAGTCAACAGGGAAACATTCAGTACTTC.

V is TRBV9 and J is TRBJ1-5; D gene ambiguous. Trimming took off 0 bases at V and 4 bases at J, with 2 bases between the two ends. The CDR3 totals 12 residues. The germline gives CDR1 SGDLS, CDR2 YYNGEE. CDR3 amino acids: CASSVENQPQHF. The CDR3 bases are TGTGCCAGCAGCGTAGAGAATCAGCCCCAGCATTTT. Full variable domain (missing parts from reference TRBV9 and TRBJ1-5): DSGVTQTPKHLITATGQRVTLRCSPRSGDLSVYWYQQSLDQGLQFLIQYYNGEERAKGNILERFSAQQFPDLHSELNLSSLELGDSALYFCASSVENQPQHFGDGTRLSIL.

CDR3 sequence reads: CASSLTRSQNTDTQYF. The CDR3 DNA sequence: TGTGCCAGCAGCTTAACGAGGTCGCAGAACACAGATACGCAGTATTTT. The rearrangement joins TRBV7-3 to TRBJ2-3, with D unclear. The V gene lost 0 bases and the J gene lost 2 bases, with 12 bases spanning the gap. CDR1 is SGHTA, CDR2 FQGTGA, per germline. This CDR3 comprises 16 residues.

The chain links TRBV24-1 to TRBJ2-7, with 7 bases identical to TRBD1. The ends lost 4 bases at V and 5 bases at J; junction bases unmatched: 7. Per germline, CDR1 KGHDR and CDR2 SFDVKD. There are 14 residues in the CDR3. The CDR3 nucleotides are TGTGCCACCAGTGACTGGGACAGATTCAACGAGCAGTACTTC. Protein sequence: CATSDWDRFNEQYF.